These 32 T cell receptor beta chains share one sample of origin, sequenced in a study of post-analysis software for immune sequencing data. Findings and limits, study-wide: The five TRBV segments detected at higher frequency in patients than in controls included TRBV5-6, TRBV5-1 and TRBV20-1.

No antigen has been identified for these receptors. Researchers reported that TCR beta cDNA libraries carried unique molecular identifiers. TCRdb used MiXCR to reprocess the PCR reads, holding one entry per CDR3 protein. This sample has under 650,000 distinct CDR3 sequences, with roughly two fifths found just once. Sequenced sample: blood. The receptors stem from a girl between 5 and 17 years old with multiple sclerosis.

A few counts support this clonotype. This chain links TRBV29-1 with TRBJ2-7; TRBD2 aligns across 9 bases. Germline V lookup: CDR1 SQVTM, CDR2 ANQGSEA. The trim removed 1 base at V and 0 bases at J, leaving 4 bases unmatched. The CDR3 contains 15 residues. CDR3 sequence: CSVEGSSGNSYEQYF. In nucleotides, the CDR3 is TGCAGCGTTGAAGGCTCTAGCGGGAACTCCTACGAGCAGTACTTC.

Only one count was recorded for this clonotype. This rearrangement joins TRBV13 to TRBJ1-2, with 8 bases identical to TRBD1. Trimming at V came to 1 base and at J to 1 base, leaving 8 bases not matched to a gene. The CDR3 has 17 amino acids. Germline assignment: CDR1 PRHDT and CDR2 FYEKMQ (reference sequence). The CDR3 reads CASSLAPTGVVNYGYTF. As DNA, the CDR3 is TGTGCCAGCAGCTTAGCCCCGACAGGGGTAGTTAACTATGGCTACACCTTC.

This chain uses TRBV5-1 with TRBJ1-2; 8 bases align to TRBD1. The CDR3 is 15 residues long. V dropped 3 bases and J dropped 3; count of bases not matched to a gene: 7. Germline V gene sequence: CDR1 SGHRS, CDR2 YFSETQ. The CDR3 DNA reads TGCGCCAGCAGCTACGCAGGGGGCGCAGACTATGGCTACACCTTC. It yields the protein CASSYAGGADYGYTF.

The chain couples TRBV12-3 or TRBV12-4 to TRBJ1-2; D unresolved. The V and J ends lost 6 bases and 6 bases respectively, with 14 bases between them. The CDR3 has 13 residues. The CDR3 DNA sequence: TGTGCCAGCAGGTTAAAGGGCGCGGATGGCTACACCTTC. This sequence encodes CASRLKGADGYTF.

The J gene is TRBJ2-1, the V gene TRBV20-1; 11 positions agree with TRBD2. This CDR3 spans 15 amino acids. The germline gives CDR1 DFQATT, CDR2 SNEGSKA (reference sequence). J gave up 3 bases and V 0 bases, and 1 base lay outside the gene matches. CDR3 coding DNA: TGCAGTGCTAGAGACGGGACTAGCGGCTACAATGAGCAGTTCTTC. This codes for CSARDGTSGYNEQFF.

J is TRBJ2-5 and V is TRBV24-1; 14 bases line up with TRBD2. Per germline, CDR1 KGHDR and CDR2 SFDVKD. This CDR3 spans 16 amino acids. V lost 4 bases and J lost 5; bases outside the gene matches: 5. This CDR3 is CATSDRGLAGDETQYF. In nucleotides, the CDR3 is TGTGCCACCAGTGACCGGGGACTAGCGGGAGACGAGACCCAGTACTTC.

As to this clonotype: One end of the junction is discordant with germline, which a read error may explain. V and J are TRBV5-1 and TRBJ1-4; D is undetermined. CDR1 SGHRS and CDR2 YFSETQ come from the germline V gene. The CDR3 loop spans 15 amino acids. CDR3 sequence reads: CASSSGGSANEKLFF. The CDR3 region has the DNA TGCGCCAGCAGCTCGGGCGGTAGCGCTAATGAAAAGCTGTTTTTT.

Only a few counts were recorded for this clonotype. This chain joins TRBV5-1 and TRBJ2-5; 9 bases are shared with TRBD1. The CDR3 has 15 amino acids. Germline V gives CDR1 SGHRS, CDR2 YFSETQ. The V gene end was trimmed by 2 bases and the J gene end by 4 bases; junction bases not matched to a gene: 6. The CDR3 here is CASSFPGQGGETQYF. The DNA for the CDR3 is TGCGCCAGCAGCTTCCCGGGACAGGGTGGAGAGACCCAGTACTTC.

The V gene is TRBV5-1, the J gene TRBJ2-1; 8 nucleotides line up with TRBD2. Unmatched junction bases numbered 8, after V lost 0 bases and J lost 9 bases. Germline CDR1 SGHRS, CDR2 YFSETQ. The length of the CDR3 is 15 residues. CDR3 sequence reads: CASSLEGGRLTEQFF. For the CDR3, the DNA is TGCGCCAGCAGCTTGGAAGGCGGGAGGTTGACTGAGCAGTTCTTC. Variable domain in full (rest from reference TRBV5-1 and TRBJ2-1): KAGVTQTPRYLIKTRGQQVTLSCSPISGHRSVSWYQQTPGQGLQFLFEYFSETQRNKGNFPGRFSGRQFSNSRSEMNVSTLELGDSALYLCASSLEGGRLTEQFFGPGTRLTVL.

This clonotype was picked up a small number of times. The CDR3 protein is CAWGRSFF. The CDR3 DNA reads TGTGCCTGGGGGCGGTCGTTCTTC. The chain employs TRBV30 and TRBJ2-1; D unclear. CDR1 is GTSNPN, CDR2 SVGIG, per germline (reference sequence). Trimming took off 5 bases at V and 15 bases at J, with 8 bases between the two ends. The CDR3 has 8 amino acids. Variable domain in full (rest from reference TRBV30 and TRBJ2-1): SQTIHQWPATLVQPVGSPLSLECTVEGTSNPNLYWYRQAAGRGLQLLFYSVGIGQISSEVPQNLSASRPQDRQFILSSKKLLLSDSGFYLCAWGRSFFGPGTRLTVL.

A single count supports this clonotype. V and J are TRBV11-2 and TRBJ2-3; D unclear. CDR1 is SGHAT and CDR2 is FQNNGV in the germline V gene. This CDR3 spans 15 amino acids. Trimming took 3 bases from V and 1 from J, leaving 11 bases between them. The CDR3 DNA reads as TGTGCCAGCAGCTTCCACTCCCCGGGCACAGATACGCAGTATTTT. Protein sequence: CASSFHSPGTDTQYF.

This clonotype was seen a handful of times. The chain combines TRBV5-1 with TRBJ2-7; possible D gene TRBD2, 6 bases. Trimming left V 0 bases short and J 7 bases short, with 14 bases between. The CDR3 contains 14 residues. Germline CDR1 reads SGHRS; CDR2 reads YFSETQ. The CDR3 is CASSLAGPAGEQYF. DNA of the CDR3: TGCGCCAGCAGCTTGGCCGGCCCCGCGGGGGAGCAGTACTTC.

The gene calls are TRBV14 and TRBJ2-5; TRBD1 matches 7 bases. Germline V gives CDR1 SGHDN, CDR2 FVKESK. The ends lost 0 bases at V and 4 bases at J; junction bases unmatched: 14. The CDR3 runs 18 residues. The CDR3 DNA follows: TGTGCCAGCAGCCAAGATTTCCGAGGGGGCGGAACCAGAGAGACCCAGTACTTC. It yields the protein CASSQDFRGGGTRETQYF. Together with reference TRBV14 and TRBJ2-5, the CDR3 gives the full variable domain: EAGVTQFPSHSVIEKGQTVTLRCDPISGHDNLYWYRRVMGKEIKFLLHFVKESKQDESGMPNNRFLAERTGGTYSTLKVQPAELEDSGVYFCASSQDFRGGGTRETQYFGPGTRLLVL.

This clonotype was picked up many times. This chain links TRBV20-1 with TRBJ2-7, with TRBD2 as a possible D gene (6 bases). Trimming took off 6 bases at V and 2 bases at J, with 20 bases between the two ends. Germline V gene lookup returns CDR1 DFQATT and CDR2 SNEGSKA (reference sequence). CDR3 size: 15 residues. The CDR3 sequence: CSAQDVSGFAYEQYF. The CDR3 coding sequence is TGCAGTGCGCAGGATGTCAGCGGGTTTGCCTACGAGCAGTACTTC.

The CDR3 region is CASSQDGTDTQYF. CDR3 sequence (DNA): TGCGCCAGCAGCCAAGATGGCACAGATACGCAGTATTTT. The chain is built from TRBV4-1 and TRBJ2-3; D not resolved. The V and J ends lost 0 bases and 1 base respectively, with 2 bases between them. CDR1 and CDR2 from the germline V gene are MGHRA and YSYEKL. The CDR3 consists of 13 residues.

V is TRBV18 and J is TRBJ2-7, with TRBD1 matching over 9 bases. The V gene end was trimmed by 3 bases and the J gene end by 2 bases; junction bases not matched to a gene: 17. CDR3 length equals 19 residues. Germline CDR1 and CDR2: KGHSH and LQKENI. The DNA of the CDR3 is TGTGCCAGCTCACCGGCAGAAACAACCGGGACAGGGTCGACCTACGAGCAGTACTTC. It encodes CASSPAETTGTGSTYEQYF.

The rearrangement links TRBV10-3 to TRBJ2-7, with TRBD2 identical over 13 bases. This CDR3 region has 16 residues. The V and J ends lost 4 bases and 1 base, in that order; junction bases with no gene match: 4. Germline CDR1 reads ENHRY; CDR2 reads SYGVKD. CDR3 sequence: CAISGRGLAGSYEQYF. The DNA of the CDR3 is TGTGCCATCAGTGGTCGGGGACTAGCGGGATCCTACGAGCAGTACTTC.

The CDR3 DNA is TGTGCCAGCAAGACAGGGGGCATTGTAGCGGATGGCTACACCTTC. Its translation: CASKTGGIVADGYTF. The chain carries TRBV12-3 or TRBV12-4 and TRBJ1-2; 10 bases align to TRBD1. The CDR3 spans 15 residues. The V gene end was trimmed by 7 bases and the J gene end by 6 bases; junction bases not matched to a gene: 11.

This clonotype showed up just a few times. The V call is TRBV2, the J call TRBJ2-1, with D perhaps given as TRBD1 or TRBD2 (5 bases each). There are 13 residues in the CDR3. Germline CDR1 is SNHLY and CDR2 is FYNNEI. Trimming cost V 7 bases and J 6 bases, with 13 bases left between them. The CDR3 protein is CASKEGTINEQFF. The CDR3 nucleotides are TGTGCCAGCAAGGAAGGGACCATCAATGAGCAGTTCTTC.

J is TRBJ2-3 and V is TRBV6-5; possibly TRBD1 or TRBD2 for D (6 bases each). The V end was cut by 7 bases, the J end by 3 bases, with 11 bases between. The germline V gene has CDR1 MNHEY and CDR2 SVGAGI. This CDR3 is 13 amino acids long. CDR3 sequence reads: CASNEGGTDTQYF. CDR3 sequence (DNA): TGTGCCAGCAATGAGGGGGGAACAGATACGCAGTATTTT.

This clonotype was found once. The V call is TRBV2, the J call TRBJ2-5; possibly TRBD1 for D (5 bases). The end of the DNA fits TRBJ2-7 better, so the J call may be wrong. The V gene's germline CDR1 is SNHLY and CDR2 FYNNEI. This CDR3 contains 15 residues. The CDR3 sequence is CASSEVAGFGYEQYF. The CDR3 DNA reads as TGTGCCAGCAGTGAAGTGGCAGGGTTTGGCTACGAGCAGTACTTC.

This clonotype is a singleton in its sample. This chain joins TRBV7-2 and TRBJ2-3, with D possibly called TRBD1 or TRBD2 (6 bases each). The CDR3 sequence is 17 residues long. The germline V and J ends were trimmed by 1 base and 2 bases, with 16 bases remaining between them. Germline values: CDR1 SGHTA, CDR2 FQGNSA. CDR3 DNA: TGTGCCAGCAGCTTAGGTCCTCCCAGGGGACTCACAGATACGCAGTATTTT. It codes for CASSLGPPRGLTDTQYF.

The genes are TRBV3-1 and TRBJ2-1; 7 bases line up with TRBD2. The CDR3 has 15 residues. CDR1 and CDR2 (germline): LGHDT, YNNKEL (reference sequence). V was clipped by 4 bases and J by 8 bases; unmatched bases: 11. CDR3 bases: TGTGCCAGCAGCCCTCCGGGGGGAGGGCATCATGAGCAGTTCTTC. Translation: CASSPPGGGHHEQFF.

This chain connects TRBV29-1 to TRBJ1-1, with D unresolved. Germline V gene data show CDR1 as SQVTM and CDR2 as ANQGSEA. This CDR3 has 11 residues. The ends were cut back, 3 bases at V and 10 bases at J, with 12 bases in the middle. This CDR3 is CSVDDPKAAFF. Written as DNA, the CDR3 is TGCAGCGTTGACGACCCTAAAGCAGCTTTCTTT.

J is TRBJ2-5 and V is TRBV20-1; 10 bases match TRBD2. The J call may be incorrect, as the DNA end agrees better with TRBJ2-7. The CDR3 covers 13 residues. Germline V CDR1 and CDR2: DFQATT, SNEGSKA (reference sequence). CDR3 in amino acids: CSALAGALYEQYF. The CDR3 bases are TGCAGTGCTCTAGCGGGAGCTTTATACGAGCAGTACTTC.

The rearrangement links TRBV6-6 to TRBJ1-2; D remains ambiguous. This CDR3 region has 13 residues. Trimming took off 1 base at V and 2 bases at J, with 5 bases between the two ends. CDR1 and CDR2 from the germline V gene are MNHNY and SVGAGI (reference sequence). The CDR3 loop reads CASSYLGNYGYTF. Here the CDR3 DNA reads TGTGCCAGCAGTTACTTAGGGAACTATGGCTACACCTTC.

This clonotype showed up just a few times. The genes are TRBV29-1 and TRBJ2-4; D gene unclear. This CDR3 spans 12 amino acids. The germline V and J ends were trimmed by 0 bases and 7 bases, with 7 bases remaining between them. Germline V CDR1 and CDR2: SQVTM, ANQGSEA. The DNA of the CDR3 is TGCAGCGTTGAAGATTCGCGGAACATTCAGTACTTC. Translation: CSVEDSRNIQYF.

This chain links TRBV12-3 or TRBV12-4 with TRBJ2-7, with 11 bases lining up with TRBD1. J was trimmed by 3 bases and V by 7 bases; bases with no gene match: 5. CDR3 length equals 14 residues. The CDR3 nucleotides read TGTGCCAGCACTCCGGACAGGGGGCTCTACGAGCAGTACTTC. It encodes CASTPDRGLYEQYF.

The chain has TRBV7-3 and TRBJ2-1; 7 positions agree with TRBD1. The assigned J gene may be wrong: the sequence end matches TRBJ2-7 better. The CDR3 loop spans 15 amino acids. Germline V gives CDR1 SGHTA, CDR2 FQGTGA. CDR3 nucleotide sequence: TGTGCCAGCAGCTTAGACAGGGCCACTAGTGCTGAGCAGTACTTC. It specifies CASSLDRATSAEQYF.

This chain joins TRBV5-1 and TRBJ1-2; a weak D match, TRBD1 (5 bases). The CDR3 totals 14 residues. Looked up from germline, CDR1 is SGHRS and CDR2 is YFSETQ. V was pared by 0 bases and J by 6 bases, with 12 bases between. The DNA for the CDR3 is TGCGCCAGCAGCTTGGGGACACCGGTGGATGGCTACACCTTC. Protein product: CASSLGTPVDGYTF.

J is TRBJ2-1 and V is TRBV20-1; tentative D call: TRBD1 (7 bases). The CDR3 has 12 amino acids. The V gene's germline CDR1 is DFQATT and CDR2 SNEGSKA (reference sequence). The ends were cut back, 6 bases at V and 9 bases at J, with 15 bases in the middle. The CDR3 coding sequence is TGCAGTGCCAGGGGGGTCGGAGGTGAGCAGTTCTTC. It yields the protein CSARGVGGEQFF.

The chain carries TRBV20-1 and TRBJ2-7; the D gene is possibly TRBD2 (6 bases). The CDR3 runs to 14 residues. Trimming took off 0 bases at V and 4 bases at J, with 13 bases between the two ends. Germline V gene sequence: CDR1 DFQATT, CDR2 SNEGSKA (reference sequence). The CDR3 bases are TGCAGTGCTAGAGATTGGAGGGGAAGGTACGAGCAGTACTTC. Protein: CSARDWRGRYEQYF.